Listed below are T cell receptor beta chains from one sample, sequenced in a study of blood T cell repertoires in COVID-19. Generated by immunoSEQ multiplex PCR, the TCRdb table keeps only in-frame clones and is missing some. The table lists approximately 68,000 clones, around 85% of them singletons, with approximately 32% in the top ten. The specimen was peripheral blood. The receptors were sampled from an elderly woman with active or convalescent COVID-19. Each CDR3 is given with its conserved first and last residue.

V: TRBV5-4; CDR3: CASSLAGDSNEQFF
V: TRBV3-1/TRBV3-2; CDR3: CASSQGTGTGNTIYF
V: TRBV20-1; CDR3: CSALLLTEAFF
V: TRBV11-3; CDR3: CASSKLAGDRTQYF
V: TRBV5-4; CDR3: CASSPPVATDGYTF
V: TRBV27; CDR3: CASSPGTGTYGYTF
V: TRBV7-2; CDR3: CASSKGTAGTNTGELFF
V: TRBV6-1; CDR3: CASSERFSAVTFEKLFF
V: TRBV4-2; CDR3: CASSQIQGAGEKLFF
V: TRBV3-1/TRBV3-2; CDR3: CASSQVLAGAYNEQFF
V: TRBV6-5; CDR3: CASEARGYNEQFF
V: TRBV9; CDR3: CASSVQAGIQYF
V: TRBV7-8; CDR3: CASSFRDRYNEQFF
V: TRBV2; CDR3: CASSVLPPGGRITDTQYF
V: TRBV12-3/TRBV12-4; CDR3: CASSLTGYNEQFF
V: TRBV19; CDR3: CASSGWGRLNTEAFF
V: TRBV28; CDR3: CAHAGVFGSYEQYF
V: TRBV5-1; CDR3: CASSLARVNTGELFF
V: TRBV19; CDR3: CASSIAGQGSYEQYF
V: TRBV6-5; CDR3: CASSYEGERYGYTF
V: TRBV6-6; CDR3: CATSIPLGRGGNTIYF
V: TRBV2; CDR3: CASERRWANTGELFF
V: TRBV5-6; CDR3: CASSPLHHNEQFF
V: TRBV28; CDR3: CASKGGGEVSTVRGSPLHF
V: TRBV19; CDR3: CASSGTSGGVDTQYF
V: TRBV21-1; CDR3: CASTPGSGQYF
V: TRBV7-3; CDR3: CASSTPTTSGGGTDTQYF
V: TRBV5-1; CDR3: CASSLWGSGQGGESYGYTF
V: TRBV7-2; CDR3: CASSLQRGQGGELFF
V: TRBV29-1; CDR3: CSDAPSGNPTDTQYF
V: TRBV29-1; CDR3: CSVGDPLAGAYTDTQYF
V: TRBV7-7; CDR3: CASSLYAGQETQYF
V: TRBV19; CDR3: CASEARRGVTEAFF
V: TRBV6-2/TRBV6-3; CDR3: CASSLGGLAGPTDTQYF
V: TRBV19; CDR3: CASSIGGLGNSKAFF
V: TRBV30; CDR3: CAWSGPRSGEYEQYF
V: TRBV18; CDR3: CASSSTGVFSYEQYF
V: TRBV5-1; CDR3: CASSSRGEHQETQYF
V: TRBV30; CDR3: CAWSPGGIFGQPQHF
V: TRBV5-1; CDR3: CASSSQRVAGEQFF
V: TRBV4-3; CDR3: CASSQRERGLETQYF
V: TRBV30; CDR3: CAWSVGTGAYEQYF
V: TRBV6-2/TRBV6-3; CDR3: CASSSFSVNEQYF
V: TRBV5-1; CDR3: CASSLGSRGRTEAFF
V: TRBV20-1; CDR3: CSARQRGYTF
V: TRBV10-3; CDR3: CAISAGGSTDTQYF
V: TRBV3-1/TRBV3-2; CDR3: CASSQVTSDFGYTF
V: TRBV14; CDR3: CASSQVGRGNTEAFF
V: TRBV2; CDR3: CAKTAQNPRTAGNTIYF
V: TRBV27; CDR3: CASSWGGDTQLSEQYF
V: TRBV28; CDR3: CASTPSRGFEQYF
V: TRBV20-1; CDR3: CSASYGQPQHF
V: TRBV6-5; CDR3: CASRYAGGTGELFF